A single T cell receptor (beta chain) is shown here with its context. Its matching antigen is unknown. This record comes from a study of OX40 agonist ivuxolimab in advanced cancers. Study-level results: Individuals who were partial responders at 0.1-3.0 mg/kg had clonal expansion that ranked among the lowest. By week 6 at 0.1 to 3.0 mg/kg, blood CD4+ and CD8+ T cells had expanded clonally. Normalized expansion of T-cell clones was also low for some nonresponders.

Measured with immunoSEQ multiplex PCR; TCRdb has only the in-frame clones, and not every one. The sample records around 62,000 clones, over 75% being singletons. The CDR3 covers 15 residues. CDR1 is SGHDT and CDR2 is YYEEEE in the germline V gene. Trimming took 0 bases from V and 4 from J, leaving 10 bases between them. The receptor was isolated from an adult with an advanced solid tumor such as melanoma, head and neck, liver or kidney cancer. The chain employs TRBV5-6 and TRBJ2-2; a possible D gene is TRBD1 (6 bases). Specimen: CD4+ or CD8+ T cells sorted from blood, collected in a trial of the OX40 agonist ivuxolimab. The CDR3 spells CASSLETGSTGELFF. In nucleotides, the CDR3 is TGTGCCAGCAGCTTGGAAACAGGGTCCACCGGGGAGCTGTTTTTT.